A selection of T cell receptor beta chains follows, all from one sample in a study of a mutant IDH1 vaccine in newly diagnosed glioma. Data came from immunoSEQ multiplex PCR; TCRdb stores just in-frame clones and leaves some out. The sample contains about 54,000 clones, about 85% of which appear only once. Their recognized antigens are unknown. Sample: PBMCs, taken from a glioma patient whose treatment included an IDH1 peptide vaccine. The receptor source for this set is a woman between 18 and 29 years old with glioma. The CDR3 runs from the conserved cysteine through the conserved F or W. A D gene is named only where the DNA matches it firmly. Not all rows give a size; the values are once, few, many and, for expanded clones, a class.

TRBV9	TRBJ2-3	TRBD2	.	TGTGCCAGCAGCGCATCCGGACTAGCGGGCCCCGGCACAGATACGCAGTATTTT	CASSASGLAGPGTDTQYF
TRBV5-4	TRBJ1-3	.	.	TGTGCCAGCAGCTCCCAGGGATCCTCTGGAAACACCATATATTTT	CASSSQGSSGNTIYF
TRBV19	TRBJ1-1	.	.	TGTGCCAGTAGTACACAAAGAACGACAGTATTGAACACTGAAGCTTTCTTT	CASSTQRTTVLNTEAFF
TRBV6-4	TRBJ2-1	TRBD2	.	TGTGCCAGCAGTGACCTAGCGGGACTCCCCAATGAGCAGTTCTTC	CASSDLAGLPNEQFF
TRBV2	TRBJ2-2	TRBD1	.	TGTGCCAGCAAGCTGGACAGGGGGATCACCGGGGAGCTGTTTTTT	CASKLDRGITGELFF
TRBV4-1	TRBJ2-1	TRBD2	.	TGCGCCAGCGAGAGCGGGAGACCCTACAATGAGCAGTTCTTC	CASESGRPYNEQFF
TRBV6-4	TRBJ2-2	.	few	TGTGCCAGCAGTGACAGGAACACCGGGGAGCTGTTTTTT	CASSDRNTGELFF
TRBV19	TRBJ1-1	TRBD1	.	TGTGCCAGTTCTTACAGGGGTGTGAACACTGAAGCTTTCTTT	CASSYRGVNTEAFF
TRBV27	TRBJ2-5	TRBD2	.	TGTGCCAGCAGGCTGTTCGCGGGGGTCGGAACGGAGACCCAGTACTTC	CASRLFAGVGTETQYF
TRBV6-5	TRBJ2-2	.	.	TGTGCCAGCAGGCGGGACACAACGAACACCGGGGAGCTGTTTTTT	CASRRDTTNTGELFF
TRBV7-9	TRBJ2-7	.	.	TGTGCCAGCAGCTCCCGGAACCTTTTCTACGAGCAGTACTTC	CASSSRNLFYEQYF
TRBV7-3	TRBJ2-3	.	.	TGTGCCAGCTCCCTCTCCGGCCCAGATACGCAGTATTTT	CASSLSGPDTQYF
TRBV10-3	TRBJ1-5	.	few	TGTGCCATCAGTGAAGGGACGGTGAATCAGCCCCAGCATTTT	CAISEGTVNQPQHF
TRBV5-4	TRBJ2-5	.	.	TGTGCCAGCAGCTTGGGGGCTAGCCAAGAGACCCAGTACTTC	CASSLGASQETQYF
TRBV6-6	TRBJ1-2	.	.	TGTGCCAGCAGCCGCCTAGGGAGTGGCTACACCTTC	CASSRLGSGYTF
TRBV11-2	TRBJ2-7	.	.	TGTGCCAGCAGCCAAGTCGGCTGGCAGAGCATCTACGAGCAGTACTTC	CASSQVGWQSIYEQYF
TRBV6-1	TRBJ2-7	.	.	TGTGCCAGCAGTGATGGCTCTTGGTACGAGCAGTACTTC	CASSDGSWYEQYF
TRBV9	TRBJ2-5	TRBD2	.	TGTGCCAGCAGCGTTAGCCTCGGTAGCGGGAGGAAACAAGAGACCCAGTACTTC	CASSVSLGSGRKQETQYF
TRBV7-2	TRBJ2-2	TRBD1	.	TGTGCCAGCAGCTTCAACAGGGGAAGCGGGGAGCTGTTTTTT	CASSFNRGSGELFF
TRBV5-1	TRBJ2-5	.	.	TGCGCCAGCAGCGTGTGGCCGGGACTCAGAGAGACCCAGTACTTC	CASSVWPGLRETQYF
TRBV19	TRBJ1-2	.	.	TGTGCCAGTAGTATCCCTCAGTCCCGGTTGGTTTATGGCTACACCTTC	CASSIPQSRLVYGYTF
TRBV9	TRBJ2-6	.	once	TGTGCCAGCAGCCCCTGGGTGAGCTCTGGGGCCAACGTCCTGACTTTC	CASSPWVSSGANVLTF
TRBV10-3	TRBJ2-3	TRBD1	.	TGTGCCATCAGCCCGGGACAGGGGACAGATACGCAGTATTTT	CAISPGQGTDTQYF
TRBV6-5	TRBJ1-5	.	.	TGTGCCAGCAGCCTACAGGGAACAAGCAATCAGCCCCAGCATTTT	CASSLQGTSNQPQHF
TRBV7-9	TRBJ1-1	TRBD1	.	TGTGCCAGCAGCCAAGCCGGAACAGGGGGCGAAGCTTTCTTT	CASSQAGTGGEAFF
TRBV4-3	TRBJ1-5	TRBD1	.	TGCGCCAGCAGCCAAGAACTGGGGACAGGCCGTCCCCAGCATTTT	CASSQELGTGRPQHF
TRBV7-8	TRBJ2-1	.	.	TGTGCCAGCAGCTCGCCACTGGGGTTCCAGGCGTACAATGAGCAGTTCTTC	CASSSPLGFQAYNEQFF
TRBV6-5	TRBJ1-1	.	.	TGTGCCAGCAGTTCGGACAGCCCCAACACTGAAGCTTTCTTT	CASSSDSPNTEAFF
TRBV21-1	TRBJ2-7	.	.	TGTGCCAGCAGCAAAGTATTGACTAGCGTTCTCGAGCAGTACTTC	CASSKVLTSVLEQYF
TRBV9	TRBJ1-1	.	.	TGTGCCAGCAGCGGACAGTGGAACATTGAAGCTTTCTTT	CASSGQWNIEAFF
TRBV7-2	TRBJ2-7	TRBD1	.	TGTGCCAGCAGCACCAACAGGGGGCGAGGATACGAGCAGTACTTC	CASSTNRGRGYEQYF
TRBV9	TRBJ2-3	TRBD1	once	TGTGCCAGCAGTGTGACAGGGATCACAGATACGCAGTATTTT	CASSVTGITDTQYF
TRBV10-3	TRBJ2-7	TRBD2	.	TGTGCCATCAGAAAGGTCGGACTAGCGGAGAATGTACTAGTCTACGAGCAGTACTTC	CAIRKVGLAENVLVYEQYF
TRBV5-4	TRBJ2-3	.	.	TGTGCCAGCAGCTCCCAGAGTGAGGATACGCAGTATTTT	CASSSQSEDTQYF
TRBV2	TRBJ2-3	.	.	TGTGCCAGCACCCGGGACGCCAGGGACACAGATACGCAGTATTTT	CASTRDARDTDTQYF
TRBV5-5	TRBJ1-1	.	few	TGTGCCAGCAGCTTACTCAGACACACTGAAGCTTTCTTT	CASSLLRHTEAFF
TRBV19	TRBJ1-2	.	.	TGTGCCAGTAGTATGACGGGAGCCTATGGCTACACCTTC	CASSMTGAYGYTF
TRBV5-4	TRBJ1-2	.	.	TGTGCCAGCAGCCCCCTGACAGACTATGGCTACACCTTC	CASSPLTDYGYTF
TRBV7-2	TRBJ2-7	TRBD2	.	TGTGCCAGCAGCTCCGGACTAGCGACTTTCGAGCAGTACTTC	CASSSGLATFEQYF
TRBV29-1	TRBJ2-1	TRBD2	.	TGCAGCGTGCCTCGGGCCCTAGCGGGAGGGAGCATGCAGTTCTTC	CSVPRALAGGSMQFF